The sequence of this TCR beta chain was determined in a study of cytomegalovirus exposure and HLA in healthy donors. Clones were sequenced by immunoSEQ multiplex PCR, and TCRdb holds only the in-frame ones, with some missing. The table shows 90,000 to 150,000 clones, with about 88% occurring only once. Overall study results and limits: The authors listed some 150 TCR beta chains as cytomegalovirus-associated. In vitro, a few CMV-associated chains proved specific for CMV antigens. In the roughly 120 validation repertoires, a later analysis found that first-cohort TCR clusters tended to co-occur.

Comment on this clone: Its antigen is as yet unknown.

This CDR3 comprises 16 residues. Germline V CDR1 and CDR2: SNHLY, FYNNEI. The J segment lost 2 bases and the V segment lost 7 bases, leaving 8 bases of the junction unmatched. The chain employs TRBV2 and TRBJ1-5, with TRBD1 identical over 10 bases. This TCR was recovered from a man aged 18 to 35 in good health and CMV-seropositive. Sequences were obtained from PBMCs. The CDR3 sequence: CASNKGGTGGNQPQHF. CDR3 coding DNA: TGTGCCAGCAACAAAGGAGGGACAGGGGGCAATCAGCCCCAGCATTTT.